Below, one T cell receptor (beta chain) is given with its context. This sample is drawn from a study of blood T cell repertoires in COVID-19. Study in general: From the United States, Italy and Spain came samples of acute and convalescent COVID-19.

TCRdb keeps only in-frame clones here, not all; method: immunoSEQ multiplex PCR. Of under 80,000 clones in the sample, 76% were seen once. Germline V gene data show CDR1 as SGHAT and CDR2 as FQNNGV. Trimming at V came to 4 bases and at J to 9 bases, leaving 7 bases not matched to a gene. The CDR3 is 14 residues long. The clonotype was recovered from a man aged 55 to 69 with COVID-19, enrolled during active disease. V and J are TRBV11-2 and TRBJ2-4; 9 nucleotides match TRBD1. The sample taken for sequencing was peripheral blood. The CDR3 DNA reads TGTGCCAGCAGCTCTGGACAGGGGACGGGCATTCAGTACTTC. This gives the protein CASSSGQGTGIQYF. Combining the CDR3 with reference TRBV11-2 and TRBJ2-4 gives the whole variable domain EAGVAQSPRYKIIEKRQSVAFWCNPISGHATLYWYQQILGQGPKLLIQFQNNGVVDDSQLPKDRFSAERLKGVDSTLKIQPAKLEDSAVYLCASSSGQGTGIQYFGAGTRLSVL.